Listed below are T cell receptor beta chains from one sample, sequenced in a study of a mutant IDH1 vaccine in newly diagnosed glioma. The antigens for these receptors are not known. Profiling relied on immunoSEQ multiplex PCR, and the TCRdb table lists in-frame clones only, not all of them. The sample lists about 84,000 clones; about 81% were seen once. Sample: PBMCs, taken from a glioma patient whose treatment included an IDH1 peptide vaccine. Receptor source: a man between 40 and 49 years old with glioma. Both conserved end residues are part of each CDR3. D genes are given only for firm matches. Size values are once, few and many counts, or a class for expanded clones, and some rows have none.

clone size | J gene | V gene | D gene | CDR3 protein | CDR3 DNA
once | TRBJ1-1 | TRBV6-1 | NA | CASSYRAIF | TGTGCCAGCAGTTACAGGGCCATCTTT
NA | TRBJ2-7 | TRBV28 | TRBD1 | CASSRLGQGDYEQYF | TGTGCCAGCAGCCGTCTCGGACAGGGGGACTACGAGCAGTACTTC
NA | TRBJ2-6 | TRBV9 | NA | CASSRQGRGGANVLTF | TGTGCCAGCAGCCGACAGGGGAGGGGTGGGGCCAACGTCCTGACTTTC
NA | TRBJ2-1 | TRBV6-4 | TRBD1 | CASSEGLGTASYNEQFF | TGTGCCAGCAGTGAAGGTTTGGGGACAGCCTCCTACAATGAGCAGTTCTTC
NA | TRBJ2-1 | TRBV27 | TRBD2 | CASSSMGGNNEQFF | TGTGCCAGCAGTTCTATGGGAGGGAACAATGAGCAGTTCTTC
NA | TRBJ2-1 | TRBV19 | NA | CASSIEPGNEQFF | TGTGCCAGTAGTATAGAACCGGGCAATGAGCAGTTCTTC
NA | TRBJ1-2 | TRBV7-2 | NA | CASSPSGGNGYTF | TGTGCCAGCAGCCCATCTGGGGGGAATGGCTACACCTTC
NA | TRBJ2-3 | TRBV29-1 | NA | CSVDRAVDTQYF | TGCAGCGTTGACAGGGCCGTAGATACGCAGTATTTT
NA | TRBJ1-2 | TRBV11-2 | NA | CASSLLTRRSYHGYTF | TGTGCCAGCAGCCTCCTAACGCGGAGATCATACCATGGCTACACCTTC
NA | TRBJ2-6 | TRBV4-1 | NA | CASSHSGANVLTF | TGCGCCAGCAGCCACTCTGGGGCCAACGTCCTGACTTTC